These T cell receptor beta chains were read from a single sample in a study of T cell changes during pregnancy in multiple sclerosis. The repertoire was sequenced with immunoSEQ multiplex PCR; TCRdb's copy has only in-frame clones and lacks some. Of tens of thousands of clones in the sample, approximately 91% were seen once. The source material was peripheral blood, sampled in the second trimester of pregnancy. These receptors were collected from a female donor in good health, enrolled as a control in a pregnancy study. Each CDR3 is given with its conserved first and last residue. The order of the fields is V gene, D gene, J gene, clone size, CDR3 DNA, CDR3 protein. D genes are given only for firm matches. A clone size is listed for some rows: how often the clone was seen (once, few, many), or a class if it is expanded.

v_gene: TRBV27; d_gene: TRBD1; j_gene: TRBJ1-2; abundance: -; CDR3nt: TGTGCCAGCAGTTTATGGACAGGGGAGGGCGGCTACACCTTC; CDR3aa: CASSLWTGEGGYTF
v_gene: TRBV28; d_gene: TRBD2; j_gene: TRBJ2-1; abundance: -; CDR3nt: TGTGCCAGCAGTTTAGTCGGCCAGCGGGAGAGGAATGAGCAGTTCTTC; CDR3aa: CASSLVGQRERNEQFF
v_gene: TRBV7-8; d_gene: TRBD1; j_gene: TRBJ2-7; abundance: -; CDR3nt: TGTGCCAGCAGCTCGACAGGGATAACGCAGTACTTC; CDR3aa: CASSSTGITQYF
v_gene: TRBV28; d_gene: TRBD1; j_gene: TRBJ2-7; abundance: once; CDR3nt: TGTGCCAGCAGTTTGCAGGGGGCGACCTACGAGCAGTACTTC; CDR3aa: CASSLQGATYEQYF
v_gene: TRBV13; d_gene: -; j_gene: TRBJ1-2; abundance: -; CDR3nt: TGTGCCTCCCGGAGGGGCGGGGGCTATGGCTACACCTTC; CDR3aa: CASRRGGGYGYTF
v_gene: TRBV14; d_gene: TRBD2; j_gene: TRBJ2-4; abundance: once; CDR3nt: TGTGCCAGCAGCCTGGGGGGGGTGGCCAAAAACATTCAGTACTTC; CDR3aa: CASSLGGVAKNIQYF
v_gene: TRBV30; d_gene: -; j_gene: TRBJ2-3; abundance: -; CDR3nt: TGTGCCTGGAGTGTAGGGGCCGCAGATACGCAGTATTTT; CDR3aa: CAWSVGAADTQYF
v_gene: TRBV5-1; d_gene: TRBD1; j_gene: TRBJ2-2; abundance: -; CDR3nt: TGCGCCAGCAGCTCGGGGACAGTTACCGGGGAGCTGTTTTTT; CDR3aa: CASSSGTVTGELFF
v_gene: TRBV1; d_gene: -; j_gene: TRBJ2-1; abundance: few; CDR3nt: TGCACCAGCAGCCAAGATAGCGGGAGAGCCTACAATGAGCAGTTCTTC; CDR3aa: CTSSQDSGRAYNEQFF
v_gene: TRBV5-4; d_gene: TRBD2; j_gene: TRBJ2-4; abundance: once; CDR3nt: TGTGCCAGCAGCTTGTTACTAGCGGGGGGATATTCCGCCAAAAACATTCAGTACTTC; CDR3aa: CASSLLLAGGYSAKNIQYF
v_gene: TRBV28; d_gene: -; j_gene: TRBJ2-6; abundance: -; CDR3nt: TGTGCCAGCAGCAAACACAGGTCTGGGGCCAACGTCCTGACTTTC; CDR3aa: CASSKHRSGANVLTF
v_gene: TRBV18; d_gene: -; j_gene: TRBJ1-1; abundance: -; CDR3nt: TGTGCCAGCTCACCAGACAGTTTTTACACTGAAGCTTTCTTT; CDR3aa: CASSPDSFYTEAFF
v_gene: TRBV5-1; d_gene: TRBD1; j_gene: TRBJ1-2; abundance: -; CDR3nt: TGCGCCAGCAGCCTCCGGGACAGCAATGATGGCTACACCTTC; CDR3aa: CASSLRDSNDGYTF
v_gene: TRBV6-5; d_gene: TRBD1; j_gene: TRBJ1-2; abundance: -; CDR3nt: TGTGCCAGCAGTACCGGGACAGTCTATGGCTACACCTTC; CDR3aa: CASSTGTVYGYTF
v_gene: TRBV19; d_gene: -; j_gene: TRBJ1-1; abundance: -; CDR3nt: TGTGCCAGTAGTAGGGGGACACTCACTCAATGGCACACTGAAGCTTTCTTT; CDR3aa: CASSRGTLTQWHTEAFF
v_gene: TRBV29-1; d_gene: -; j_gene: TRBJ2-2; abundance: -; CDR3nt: TGCAGCGTTGTGGGGGCCAGAGGGGTGAACACCGGGGAGCTGTTTTTT; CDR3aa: CSVVGARGVNTGELFF
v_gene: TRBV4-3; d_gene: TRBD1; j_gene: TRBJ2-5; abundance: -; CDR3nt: TGCGCCAGCAGCCAAGGTCCGGGGACAGGGGGAGGGGAGACCCAGTACTTC; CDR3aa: CASSQGPGTGGGETQYF
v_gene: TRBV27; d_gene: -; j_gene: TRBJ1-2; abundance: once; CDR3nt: TGTGCCAGCAGTTTAACAGGGAACTATGGCTACACCTTC; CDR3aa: CASSLTGNYGYTF
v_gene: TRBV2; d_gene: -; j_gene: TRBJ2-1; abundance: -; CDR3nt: TGTGCCAGCAGTGAACAAAGACTCCCTGTAAATACCAATGAGCAGTTCTTC; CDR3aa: CASSEQRLPVNTNEQFF
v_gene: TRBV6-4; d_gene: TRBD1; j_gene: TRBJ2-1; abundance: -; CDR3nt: TGTGCCAGCAGTGGGGGGACAGGGCCCTACAATGAGCAGTTCTTC; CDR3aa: CASSGGTGPYNEQFF
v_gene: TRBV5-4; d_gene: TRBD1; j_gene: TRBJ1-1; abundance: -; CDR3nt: TGTGCCAGCAGCACCCGACAGGGGGGTTTGGGAACTGAAGCTTTCTTT; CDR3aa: CASSTRQGGLGTEAFF
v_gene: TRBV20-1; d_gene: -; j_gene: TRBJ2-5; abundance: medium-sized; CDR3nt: TGCAGTGCAACTCATCAAGAGACCCAGTACTTC; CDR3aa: CSATHQETQYF
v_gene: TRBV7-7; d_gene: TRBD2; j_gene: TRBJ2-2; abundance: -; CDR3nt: TGTGCTAGCAGCTTAGCCGAACTAGCGGGACCCGGGGAGCTGTTTTTT; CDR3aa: CASSLAELAGPGELFF
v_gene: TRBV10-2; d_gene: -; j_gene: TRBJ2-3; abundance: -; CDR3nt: TGCGCCAGCAGAGATAGGGGCGCAGATACGCAGTATTTT; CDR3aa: CASRDRGADTQYF
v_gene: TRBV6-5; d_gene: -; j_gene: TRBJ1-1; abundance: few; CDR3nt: TGTGCCAGCACGGAGACGGAGGTCGGTGAAGCTTTCTTT; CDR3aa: CASTETEVGEAFF
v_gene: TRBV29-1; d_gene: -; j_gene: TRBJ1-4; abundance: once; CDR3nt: TGCAGCGTTCGGTTTAATGAAAAACTGTTTTTT; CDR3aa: CSVRFNEKLFF
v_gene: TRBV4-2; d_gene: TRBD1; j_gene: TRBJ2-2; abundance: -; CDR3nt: TGTGCCAGCAGCTCTCGACAGGGGAACACCGGGGAGCTGTTTTTT; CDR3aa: CASSSRQGNTGELFF
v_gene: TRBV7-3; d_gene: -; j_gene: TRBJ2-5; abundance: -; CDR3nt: TGTGCCAGCAGCCCCACAGGGCCCGCAGAGACCCAGTACTTC; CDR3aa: CASSPTGPAETQYF
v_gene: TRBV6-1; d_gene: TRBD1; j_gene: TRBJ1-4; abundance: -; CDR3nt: TGTGCCAGCAGTGAATCCGGGGGGCAGGGGGCGGAAAAACTGTTTTTT; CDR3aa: CASSESGGQGAEKLFF
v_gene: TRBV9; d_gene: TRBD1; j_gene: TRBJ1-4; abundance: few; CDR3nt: TGTGCCAGCAGCACGAGACAGGGTACTAATGAAAAACTGTTTTTT; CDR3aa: CASSTRQGTNEKLFF
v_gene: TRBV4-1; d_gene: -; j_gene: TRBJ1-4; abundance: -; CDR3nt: TGCGCCAGCAGCCAATCCGTGCGGGCGCGGGCCACAACTAATGAAAAACTGTTTTTT; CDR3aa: CASSQSVRARATTNEKLFF
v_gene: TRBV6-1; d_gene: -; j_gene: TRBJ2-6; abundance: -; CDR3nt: TGTGCCAGCCCCACAGCGGTTGGGGCCAACGTCCTGACTTTC; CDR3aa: CASPTAVGANVLTF
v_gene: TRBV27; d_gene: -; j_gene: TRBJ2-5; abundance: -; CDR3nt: TGTGCCAGCAGTGTAGTCCCGTGGGCGACCCAGTACTTC; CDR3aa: CASSVVPWATQYF
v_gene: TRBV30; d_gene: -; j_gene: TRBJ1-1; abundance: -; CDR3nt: TGTGCCTGGACGGGCGGGACCCTGGGGACTGAAGCTTTCTTT; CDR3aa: CAWTGGTLGTEAFF